This entry concerns a single T cell receptor beta chain. Its binding antigen is unknown. No much larger clone exists at a distance of one base, and base qualities are not known. The intended sense of this specimen's time point label: baseline before first vaccination. Samples from vaccinated people were obtained from the UK trials COV001 and COV002, which included a single-blind randomized controlled phase 2/3 trial of AZD1222 (ChAdOx1 nCoV-19) in healthy adults. For TCRbeta chain sequencing, PBMC samples were collected from trial participants at day 0 and at day 28 after the second dose. The CDR3 regions of human TCRbeta chains were analyzed by immunosequencing. From the authors' description of their analysis: TCRs in the repertoires were compared against a reference library of SARS-CoV-2-specific TCRs that had been generated with the MIRA antigen-specificity platform. Breadth was defined as the fraction of unique TCRs that were SARS-CoV-2-associated. Depth was defined as the fraction of total T cells that were SARS-CoV-2-associated. Each spike-specific TCR was assigned to its reactive spike region and to a CD4 or CD8 class using the MIRA data. Log10-transformed breadth and depth values were compared by one-way ANOVA with Sidak's multiple comparisons tests. Held by TCRdb, this immuneACCESS table contains in-frame sequences only and omits some clones. Under half of the omission traces to an unresolved V gene where checked; the cause of the rest is unknown. The V and J calls and clone size were taken over from that table, and D and trimming were inferred from the DNA. The sample data list about 84,000 clones, and 87% of these were observed just once. The ten most abundant clones make up about 1.6% of the sample.

These data belong to a study of T cell responses to AZD1222 COVID-19 vaccine (TCRdb year 2021). General notes on the study: AZD1222 recipients with second doses at about 4 weeks or about 12 weeks were pooled, because spike-specific TCR depth and breadth did not differ between schedules. TCR sequencing covered 233 trial participants: nearly 210 given two doses of AZD1222 and 26 given two doses of MenACWY control vaccine. Enrollment into the trials was organized by age into subgroups of 18-55, 56-69 and 70-plus years, and those subgroups contained roughly 150, 30 and 60 TCR-sequenced participants, respectively.

Overall study outcomes, separate from this receptor: Nearly half of unique spike-specific TCRs reportedly recognized epitopes outside regions mutated in the B.1.351 and B.1.1.7 variants. The vaccine-associated CD4 TCRs covered the entire spike protein, and the dominant responses fell in regions 160-218 and 743-854. The 56-69-year group was small, and its depth increase did not reach significance, likely because of low power. Because no samples from the day 14 peak response were available, repertoires could be characterized only after the peak T cell response. Most participants were white British and females outnumbered males, and the authors suggested that clonal diversity may have been underestimated. Conclusions about previously exposed vaccinees are limited because only six or seven AZD1222 recipients were SARS-CoV-2 seropositive at baseline. A significant rise in spike-specific TCR breadth and depth was observed after two AZD1222 doses relative to day 0 and relative to MenACWY recipients.

The TCR originated in an adult in good health. The material sequenced was peripheral blood, taken on day 0 of AZD1222 vaccination.

The sequenced DNA: TGCGCCAGCAGCTTGGCGGGAAGAGGGGCTACCTACAATGAGCAGTTCTTC. Its translation is CASSLAGRGATYNEQFF. This sequence uses TRBV5-1 and TRBJ2-1, with the D assignment possibly TRBD1 or TRBD2, given 5 matching bases for each. The CDR3, cysteine through phenylalanine, is 17 amino acids long. The read is trimmed to its CDR3 DNA, 51 bases read in frame from base 1. V gives up 0 bases and J gives up 2 bases, and the segment between their germline ends measures 15 bases. Looking up the germline V gene yields CDR1 SGHRS and CDR2 YFSETQ.